Below are 30 T cell receptor beta chains sequenced from a single sample in a study of beta chain features in type 1 diabetes. cDNA synthesis used the whole RNA isolate, giving expressed TCRB sequences. Assay used: immunoSEQ multiplex PCR; TCRdb lists only in-frame clones, some missing. The sample lists some 160,000 clones, about 9.1% seen once, with roughly 2.5% in the top ten. The sequenced sample consisted of central memory CD4+ T cells from blood. Receptors were obtained from a woman in her late teens or twenties in good health.

V gene TRBV5-1 combines with J gene TRBJ2-5, with 10 bases identical to TRBD1. The J call may be wrong; the DNA end is better matched by TRBJ2-7. From germline, CDR1 is SGHRS and CDR2 YFSETQ. The CDR3 totals 16 residues. In DNA, the CDR3 is TGCGCCAGCAGCTTGGCGGGAGGGACAGGGGTCAACGAGCAGTACTTC. It translates to CASSLAGGTGVNEQYF.

The table lists this clone with a few counts. The rearrangement joins TRBV23-1 to TRBJ2-1, with D maybe TRBD2 (6 bases). TRBV23-1 is an open reading frame whose function is uncertain. V gave up 0 bases and J gave up 0 bases, with 12 bases separating them. The CDR3 covers 17 residues. This CDR3 is CASSQSAGLLSYNEQFF. CDR3 in DNA: TGCGCCAGCAGTCAATCAGCGGGCCTACTCTCCTACAATGAGCAGTTCTTC.

This rearrangement joins TRBV28 to TRBJ2-7; TRBD1 matches 7 bases. The CDR3 is made up of 14 amino acids. Germline CDR1 MDHEN, CDR2 SYDVKM. With V trimmed by 3 bases and J by 3 bases, 5 bases remained unmatched. The CDR3 DNA follows: TGTGCCAGCAGTTTCTCAGACAGGGACTACGAGCAGTACTTC. Its translation is CASSFSDRDYEQYF.

This sequence joins TRBV5-1 and TRBJ2-1; no reliable D call. Germline CDR1 SGHRS, CDR2 YFSETQ. V lost 0 bases and J 7 bases, leaving 5 bases between the germline ends. The CDR3 covers 12 residues. The CDR3, as DNA: TGCGCCAGCAGCTTGGGCCAGAATGAGCAGTTCTTC. Translated, it gives CASSLGQNEQFF.

The V call is TRBV7-2, the J call TRBJ1-2; tentatively, D is TRBD1 (5 bases). Trimming pared 2 bases from V and 6 bases from J, leaving 10 bases between. Germline V gives CDR1 SGHTA, CDR2 FQGNSA. The CDR3 is made up of 13 amino acids. The CDR3: CASSLWEGNGYTF. The DNA of the CDR3 is TGTGCCAGCAGCTTATGGGAGGGGAATGGCTACACCTTC.

The genes are TRBV9 and TRBJ2-6; D not resolved. Per the germline V gene, CDR1 is SGDLS and CDR2 is YYNGEE. The CDR3 has 14 residues. Trimming left V 8 bases short and J 0 bases short, with 9 bases between. Here the CDR3 reads CASGEGSGANVLTF. CDR3 DNA: TGTGCCAGTGGAGAAGGCTCTGGGGCCAACGTCCTGACTTTC.

The chain joins TRBV5-1 to TRBJ2-1, with 10 bases lining up with TRBD2. With 0 bases clipped from V and 5 bases from J, the junction kept 11 bases outside the gene matches. The CDR3 runs 18 residues. Germline V gene sequence: CDR1 SGHRS, CDR2 YFSETQ. Here the CDR3 DNA reads TGCGCCAGCAGCTTGGGGCCGCCTAGCGGGGGAGCTAACAATGAGCAGTTCTTC. It translates to CASSLGPPSGGANNEQFF. The whole variable domain, filled in from reference TRBV5-1 and TRBJ2-1, reads KAGVTQTPRYLIKTRGQQVTLSCSPISGHRSVSWYQQTPGQGLQFLFEYFSETQRNKGNFPGRFSGRQFSNSRSEMNVSTLELGDSALYLCASSLGPPSGGANNEQFFGPGTRLTVL.

The chain is built from TRBV7-2 and TRBJ1-6, with D perhaps TRBD1 (6 bases). V dropped 7 bases and J dropped 8 bases, with 15 bases sitting between them. The V gene's germline CDR1 is SGHTA and CDR2 FQGNSA. There are 14 residues in the CDR3. The CDR3 DNA sequence: TGTGCCAGCACCGAGGGGGGGGGCCATTCACCCCTCCACTTT. The encoded protein is CASTEGGGHSPLHF. The full variable domain, rest sourced from reference TRBV7-2 and TRBJ1-6, is GAGVSQSPSNKVTEKGKDVELRCDPISGHTALYWYRQSLGQGLEFLIYFQGNSAPDKSGLPSDRFSAERTGGSVSTLTIQRTQQEDSAVYLCASTEGGGHSPLHFGNGTRLTVT.

This clone was observed a few times. The chain joins TRBV19 to TRBJ2-5; perhaps TRBD1 as D (6 bases). With 4 bases removed from V and 2 bases from J, the gap between germline ends came to 11 bases. CDR1 and CDR2 from the germline V gene are LNHDA and SQIVND (reference sequence). The CDR3 spans 14 residues. CDR3 nucleotides: TGTGCCAGTAGTACGGACAGAGTACAAGAGACCCAGTACTTC. It specifies CASSTDRVQETQYF.

The chain links TRBV29-1 to TRBJ2-4; 7 bases match TRBD1. V was clipped by 5 bases and J by 2 bases; unmatched bases: 6. Germline CDR1 reads SQVTM; CDR2 reads ANQGSEA. There are 14 residues in the CDR3. The chain's CDR3 is CSVQQGQTKNIQYF. Here the CDR3 DNA reads TGCAGCGTTCAACAGGGGCAGACCAAAAACATTCAGTACTTC.

The chain employs TRBV11-3 and TRBJ2-3, with D perhaps matching TRBD2 (6 bases). Trimming cost V 5 bases and J 4 bases, with 13 bases left between them. CDR1 is SGHNT and CDR2 is YENEEA in the germline V gene. CDR3 length equals 14 residues. The CDR3 DNA reads as TGTGCCAGCAGCGACAGAGGAGGGGCAGATACGCAGTATTTT. This sequence encodes CASSDRGGADTQYF. The full variable domain, completed using reference TRBV11-3 and TRBJ2-3, is EAGVVQSPRYKIIEKKQPVAFWCNPISGHNTLYWYLQNLGQGPELLIRYENEEAVDDSQLPKDRFSAERLKGVDSTLKIQPAELGDSAVYLCASSDRGGADTQYFGPGTRLTVL.

The V call is TRBV5-1, the J call TRBJ2-1, with D uncertain. The CDR3 is 17 amino acids. Germline CDR1 SGHRS, CDR2 YFSETQ. V was trimmed by 0 bases and J by 1 base, leaving 14 bases between them. The CDR3 reads CASSLGLSARSYNEQFF. The CDR3 coding sequence is TGCGCCAGCAGCTTGGGACTGTCAGCCCGGTCCTACAATGAGCAGTTCTTC.

This clone was seen many times. This sequence joins TRBV6-5 and TRBJ1-4, with D possibly being TRBD1 (5 bases). V gave up 0 bases and J gave up 8 bases, with 13 bases separating them. CDR1 and CDR2 (germline): MNHEY, SVGAGI. The CDR3 runs 15 residues. CDR3 bases: TGTGCCAGCAGTTACTCACCGGGGGTACAGGAAAAACTGTTTTTT. It specifies CASSYSPGVQEKLFF.

This clone was seen more than once but under ten times. The chain's CDR3 is CASQEKRGDTQYF. In DNA form, the CDR3 reads TGTGCCAGTCAGGAGAAGCGGGGAGATACGCAGTATTTT. The chain recombines TRBV18 with TRBJ2-3; TRBD2 matches at 7 bases. The CDR3 length is 13 residues. J was trimmed by 5 bases and V by 9 bases; bases with no gene match: 8. Germline V gene data show CDR1 as KGHSH and CDR2 as LQKENI.

Only a few counts were recorded for this clone. CDR3 loop: CSVGQGSEQYF. The CDR3 bases are TGCAGTGTGGGACAGGGTTCCGAGCAGTACTTC. The rearrangement joins TRBV20-1 to TRBJ2-7; 9 positions agree with TRBD1. In germline, CDR1 is DFQATT, CDR2 SNEGSKA (reference sequence). This CDR3 has 11 amino acids. With 7 bases clipped from V and 6 bases from J, the junction kept 4 bases outside the gene matches.

About this clone: Other DNA sequences in the same sample also yield this CDR3. The chain combines TRBV7-9 with TRBJ1-2, with 8 bases fitting TRBD1. With V trimmed by 6 bases and J by 4 bases, 4 bases remained unmatched. This CDR3 is 13 amino acids long. Germline values: CDR1 SEHNR, CDR2 FQNEAQ (reference sequence). The CDR3 protein is CASSFGQGYGYTF. The CDR3 nucleotides are TGTGCCAGCAGTTTCGGACAGGGCTATGGCTACACCTTC.

This chain uses TRBV6-1 with TRBJ1-1; perhaps TRBD1 as D (5 bases). Trimming took 10 bases from V and 5 from J, leaving 17 bases between them. Per the germline V gene, CDR1 is MNHNS and CDR2 is SASEGT. The CDR3 has 13 residues. CDR3: CATEGQGGTEAFF. The DNA for the CDR3 is TGTGCCACGGAGGGGCAGGGTGGAACTGAAGCTTTCTTT.

V is TRBV2 and J is TRBJ2-5; D gene unclear. V lost 3 bases and J 0 bases, leaving 5 bases between the germline ends. The CDR3 is 13 residues long. Germline V gene data show CDR1 as SNHLY and CDR2 as FYNNEI. The CDR3 reads CASSDPDQETQYF. CDR3 nucleotides: TGTGCCAGCAGTGATCCCGACCAAGAGACCCAGTACTTC.

This sequence joins TRBV7-8 and TRBJ2-5; perhaps TRBD1 as D (6 bases). The CDR3 runs to 14 residues. CDR1 is SGHVS and CDR2 is FQNEAQ in the germline V gene. V lost 4 bases to trimming and J lost 4 bases, with 13 bases between them. The chain's CDR3 is CASSWGPSGETQYF. DNA for the CDR3: TGTGCCAGCAGCTGGGGGCCGTCCGGAGAGACCCAGTACTTC.

In this sample, this clone turned up many times. V is TRBV2 and J is TRBJ2-1; TRBD2 agrees at 10 bases. Per the germline V gene, CDR1 is SNHLY and CDR2 is FYNNEI. This CDR3 comprises 15 residues. V shed 3 bases and J 8 bases; nucleotides not matched to a gene: 7. CDR3 nucleotide sequence: TGTGCCAGCAGTGATGTGGCTAGCGGGAGCCATGAGCAGTTCTTC. Its translation: CASSDVASGSHEQFF.

This clone has more than one count but fewer than ten. The genes are TRBV5-6 and TRBJ2-1, with 8 bases aligning to TRBD2. With 4 bases clipped from V and 1 base from J, the junction kept 13 bases outside the gene matches. The CDR3 has 18 residues. Per germline, CDR1 SGHDT and CDR2 YYEEEE. CDR3 amino acids: CASSPPTSVSFSYNEQFF. CDR3 DNA: TGTGCCAGCAGCCCCCCGACTAGCGTTTCATTTTCCTACAATGAGCAGTTCTTC.

The rearrangement links TRBV5-1 to TRBJ2-1, with 10 bases fitting TRBD2. J lost 10 bases, V lost 0 bases, and 7 bases had no gene match. This CDR3 spans 15 amino acids. Germline CDR1 and CDR2: SGHRS and YFSETQ. The CDR3: CASSLASGSAKEQFF. The CDR3 DNA reads TGCGCCAGCAGCTTGGCTAGCGGGAGCGCGAAAGAGCAGTTCTTC.

In this sample, this clone turned up a few times. For the CDR3, the DNA is TGTGCCAGCAGTTTGTGGAGCGGGGACTACGAGCAGTACTTC. Amino acid sequence: CASSLWSGDYEQYF. The rearrangement uses TRBV27 and TRBJ2-7; 7 bases align to TRBD2. This CDR3 has 14 amino acids. After removal of 3 bases from V and 3 bases from J, the junction contained 5 bases not matched to a gene. The germline V gene encodes CDR1 MNHEY and CDR2 SMNVEV (reference sequence).

The chain is built from TRBV5-1 and TRBJ2-7, with a weak D call TRBD2 (5 bases). V was pared by 8 bases and J by 5 bases, with 17 bases between. Germline V gene data show CDR1 as SGHRS and CDR2 as YFSETQ. This CDR3 is built from 13 residues. The CDR3 reads CASSEGRWDEQYF. CDR3 in DNA: TGCGCCAGTTCCGAGGGTCGGTGGGACGAGCAGTACTTC.

The CDR3 DNA is TGTGCCAGCAGTTTAGCACCGGACTTAAAGGACACTGAAGCTTTCTTT. Amino acid sequence: CASSLAPDLKDTEAFF. The chain uses TRBV27 and TRBJ1-1; D call uncertain. The CDR3 consists of 16 residues. Germline V gene sequence: CDR1 MNHEY, CDR2 SMNVEV (reference sequence). V was clipped by 2 bases and J by 3 bases, with 16 bases between them.

This clone occurred a few times. The chain carries TRBV9 and TRBJ2-3, with 11 nucleotides matching TRBD2. Per the germline V gene, CDR1 is SGDLS and CDR2 is YYNGEE. J gave up 3 bases and V 2 bases, and 5 bases lay outside the gene matches. CDR3 size: 16 residues. The CDR3 sequence: CASSVGLAVSTDTQYF. The DNA for the CDR3 is TGTGCCAGCAGCGTGGGACTAGCGGTTTCAACAGATACGCAGTATTTT.

This clone has only a few counts. The CDR3 sequence: CASSQSSIPPGEKLFF. The CDR3 DNA is TGCGCCAGCAGTCAATCGTCCATCCCTCCGGGAGAAAAACTGTTTTTT. The gene calls are TRBV23-1 and TRBJ1-4; D is undetermined. TRBV23-1 is filed as an ORF, its function uncertain. V was clipped by 0 bases and J by 8 bases, with 16 bases between them. The CDR3 runs to 16 residues.

In its sample, this clone was seen a few times. The genes are TRBV27 and TRBJ1-1; D remains unclear. Germline CDR1 MNHEY, CDR2 SMNVEV (reference sequence). V lost 1 base, J lost 6 bases, and 15 bases lay in between. The CDR3 contains 15 residues. The CDR3 spells CASSLFPRRGPEAFF. CDR3 bases: TGTGCCAGCAGTTTATTCCCGCGACGAGGCCCTGAAGCTTTCTTT.

For the CDR3, the DNA is TGCGCCAGCAGAGTACAGGGGGTCACAAACATTCAGTACTTC. Its translation is CASRVQGVTNIQYF. The rearrangement uses TRBV5-1 and TRBJ2-4, with TRBD1 matching 8 bases. Germline trimming cut 5 bases from V and 6 bases from J; bases unmatched to any gene: 7. CDR1 and CDR2 from the germline V gene are SGHRS and YFSETQ. CDR3 size: 14 residues.

This clone was seen ten or more times. The V and J genes are TRBV29-1 and TRBJ1-2; perhaps TRBD1 as D (6 bases). Per the germline V gene, CDR1 is SQVTM and CDR2 is ANQGSEA. There are 11 residues in the CDR3. Trimming shortened V by 6 bases and J by 5 bases, and 10 bases separated the two germline ends. The CDR3 loop is CSVATGYGYTF. Written as DNA, the CDR3 is TGCAGCGTAGCTACAGGGTATGGCTACACCTTC.